The 7 T cell receptor beta chains listed next were all sequenced from one sample in a study of technical replicates of blood from a few donors listed by TCRdb under 2017. Library preparation used the immunoSEQ multiplex PCR assay. This is the immuneACCESS table as TCRdb keeps it, with only in-frame sequences that have V and J called. A part of the clones is gone; compared with another copy, unresolved V genes explain less than half, and the rest is unexplained. The sample table holds around 60,000 clones, of which roughly 90% were seen once. The ten largest make up around 5.1% of the sample. Sequencing used PBMCs. These receptors originate from a human donor in good health. Some clones in this sample may be carry-over from other donors' samples.

V is TRBV7-9 and J is TRBJ1-4, with a possible D match to TRBD1 (6 bases). V was trimmed by 5 bases and J by 2 bases, leaving 12 bases between them. The CDR3 totals 15 residues. Germline V gives CDR1 SEHNR, CDR2 FQNEAQ (reference sequence). CDR3 residues: CASSHPRGTNEKLFF. CDR3 coding DNA: TGTGCCAGCAGCCACCCGAGGGGGACTAATGAAAAACTGTTTTTT. Supplemented by reference TRBV7-9 and TRBJ1-4, the full variable domain reads DTGVSQNPRHKITKRGQNVTFRCDPISEHNRLYWYRQTLGQGPEFLTYFQNEAQLEKSRLLSDRFSAERPKGSFSTLEIQRTEQGDSAMYLCASSHPRGTNEKLFFGSGTQLSVL.

V is TRBV6-6 and J is TRBJ2-3; D might be TRBD2 (7 bases). Trimming pared 10 bases from V and 1 base from J, leaving 12 bases between. Germline loops: CDR1 MNHNY, CDR2 SVGAGI (reference sequence). The CDR3 consists of 13 residues. The CDR3 reads CANGGGGTDTQYF. For the CDR3, the DNA is TGTGCCAACGGAGGGGGGGGCACAGATACGCAGTATTTT.

The V gene is TRBV4-1, the J gene TRBJ2-3; maybe TRBD2 (6 bases). V was shortened by 0 bases and J by 7 bases, with 14 bases between the two germline ends. The CDR3 is 15 amino acids. Looked up from germline, CDR1 is MGHRA and CDR2 is YSYEKL. CDR3 sequence (DNA): TGCGCCAGCAGCCAAGATACCAGCGGGTTGAATACGCAGTATTTT. This gives the protein CASSQDTSGLNTQYF.

The chain couples TRBV25-1 to TRBJ2-2, with D possibly TRBD1 on 5 matching bases. V dropped 3 bases and J dropped 1 base, with 18 bases sitting between them. CDR1 MGHDK and CDR2 SYGVNS come from the germline V gene. This CDR3 is 18 amino acids long. DNA for the CDR3: TGTGCCAGCAGTGAGGAAGGGGTAATTACGGGGAACACCGGGGAGCTGTTTTTT. This translates into CASSEEGVITGNTGELFF.

The chain combines TRBV7-6 with TRBJ2-1, with 12 positions matching TRBD2. Per the germline V gene, CDR1 is SGHVS and CDR2 is FNYEAQ. This CDR3 region has 15 residues. Trimming at V came to 4 bases and at J to 6 bases, leaving 4 bases not matched to a gene. CDR3 residues: CASSSLAGGSNEQFF. CDR3 coding DNA: TGTGCCAGCAGCTCTCTAGCGGGAGGGTCCAATGAGCAGTTCTTC.

The genes are TRBV7-8 and TRBJ2-7; D might be TRBD2 (6 bases). Germline-derived CDR1 and CDR2 are SGHVS and FQNEAQ. V was cut by 4 bases and J by 5 bases, with 15 bases left in between. The CDR3 consists of 14 residues. The CDR3 here is CASSSESGRNEQYF. In nucleotides, the CDR3 is TGTGCCAGCAGCTCCGAGTCGGGGAGGAACGAGCAGTACTTC.

The sample holds one count of this clone. The V call is TRBV7-2, the J call TRBJ2-7; 13 bases are shared with TRBD2. Per germline, CDR1 SGHTA and CDR2 FQGNSA. With 5 bases clipped from V and 1 base from J, the junction kept 2 bases outside the gene matches. The CDR3 spans 15 residues. CDR3 loop: CASSTGLAGSYEQYF. The CDR3 nucleotides read TGTGCCAGCAGCACGGGACTAGCGGGATCCTACGAGCAGTACTTC.